Below, 10 T cell receptor beta chains from the same sample are listed, as sequenced in a study of CD8 T cells in Susac syndrome. A quantity of about 0.5 to 1 ug RNA underwent reverse transcription using random hexamers. TCRdb analysed the immunoSEQ multiplex PCR reads with MiXCR anew, one entry per CDR3 protein. The sample lists approximately 300,000 distinct CDR3 sequences, around 89% occurring once. The sample taken for sequencing was CD8+ T cells from PBMCs. These TCRs come from a human donor with multiple sclerosis.

CDR3 in DNA: TGTGCCAGCAGTGACTCCGGGACTAGCGCCGATGAGCAGTTCTTC. This encodes CASSDSGTSADEQFF. This chain joins TRBV6-4 and TRBJ2-1; 10 bases are shared with TRBD2. The J segment lost 8 bases and the V segment lost 0 bases, leaving 4 bases of the junction unmatched. The CDR3 is 15 residues long. Germline values: CDR1 MRHNA, CDR2 SNTAGT.

V usage is TRBV20-1 and J usage is TRBJ2-1; maybe TRBD2 (6 bases). This CDR3 is 15 amino acids long. Germline CDR1 reads DFQATT; CDR2 reads SNEGSKA (reference sequence). V lost 3 bases, J lost 6 bases, and 18 bases lay in between. CDR3 sequence reads: CSARLTGVLSNEQFF. The CDR3 coding sequence is TGCAGTGCTAGGTTAACGGGAGTCCTCTCCAATGAGCAGTTCTTC.

This chain joins TRBV2 and TRBJ2-3, with D perhaps matching TRBD2 (6 bases). Per the germline V gene, CDR1 is SNHLY and CDR2 is FYNNEI. V shed 0 bases and J shed 2 bases, with 33 bases lying between them. The CDR3 covers 23 residues. As DNA, the CDR3 is TGTGCCAGCAGTGAAGCTCCCCCCGTCGGCCCGTCTTGGCGGGGTGGGGACACAGATACGCAGTATTTT. Translated, it gives CASSEAPPVGPSWRGGDTDTQYF.

This clonotype has just one count. V and J are TRBV28 and TRBJ2-5; the D gene is possibly TRBD1 (6 bases). Trimming shortened V by 8 bases and J by 4 bases, and 20 bases separated the two germline ends. The CDR3 is made up of 15 amino acids. The germline gives CDR1 MDHEN, CDR2 SYDVKM. CDR3 region: CASGPGTSVTETQYF. In DNA form, the CDR3 reads TGTGCCAGCGGCCCCGGGACAAGTGTGACAGAGACCCAGTACTTC.

The V call is TRBV20-1, the J call TRBJ2-1, with 9 nucleotides matching TRBD2. Trimming at V came to 1 base and at J to 5 bases, leaving 9 bases not matched to a gene. The germline CDR1 and CDR2 sequences are DFQATT and SNEGSKA (reference sequence). This CDR3 spans 16 amino acids. CDR3 loop: CSARVSGRTSDNEQFF. The CDR3 DNA follows: TGCAGTGCTAGAGTGAGCGGGAGGACGAGCGACAATGAGCAGTTCTTC.

This chain links TRBV4-2 with TRBJ2-2; D unresolved. Germline CDR1 and CDR2: LGHNA and YNFKEQ. V lost 7 bases to trimming and J lost 0 bases, with 6 bases between them. The CDR3 covers 13 residues. The CDR3 nucleotides are TGTGCCAGCACCCTAACGAACACCGGGGAGCTGTTTTTT. It codes for CASTLTNTGELFF.

The chain has TRBV20-1 and TRBJ2-7; no definite D call. CDR3 length: 14 amino acids. Trimming removed 0 bases at V and 0 bases at J, with 9 bases between. Germline-derived CDR1 and CDR2 are DFQATT and SNEGSKA (reference sequence). DNA of the CDR3: TGCAGTGCTAGAGATCCACTGAGCTCCTACGAGCAGTACTTC. Translation: CSARDPLSSYEQYF.

This clonotype has a single count. This sequence joins TRBV7-6 and TRBJ2-5; D gene unclear. The CDR3 extends over 13 amino acids. Germline-derived CDR1 and CDR2 are SGHVS and FNYEAQ. The germline V and J ends were trimmed by 11 bases and 2 bases, with 15 bases remaining between them. DNA for the CDR3: TGTGCCTGCCAAGGGTCGAAACAAGAGACCCAGTACTTC. Protein sequence: CACQGSKQETQYF.

This sequence joins TRBV7-9 and TRBJ2-1; 7 nucleotides match TRBD1. CDR3 length: 15 amino acids. Germline loops: CDR1 SEHNR, CDR2 FQNEAQ (reference sequence). The V gene end was trimmed by 5 bases and the J gene end by 1 base; junction bases not matched to a gene: 5. The CDR3 nucleotides read TGTGCCAGCAGCCCTAGACAGGGATCCTACAATGAGCAGTTCTTC. Its protein product is CASSPRQGSYNEQFF.

The V call is TRBV5-1, the J call TRBJ2-7, with 8 bases matching TRBD2. CDR1 SGHRS and CDR2 YFSETQ come from the germline V gene. V trimming: 3 bases; J trimming: 3 bases; junction bases outside the gene matches: 11. The CDR3 length is 16 residues. The CDR3 loop reads CASSWGLGMGFYEQYF. CDR3 bases: TGCGCCAGCAGCTGGGGACTAGGGATGGGGTTCTACGAGCAGTACTTC.